This entry describes one TCR beta chain. The antigen is not known. The repertoire was sequenced with immunoSEQ multiplex PCR; TCRdb's copy has only in-frame clones and lacks some. There are about 2,500,000 clones in the sample; around 94% occur only once, and roughly 0.14% lies in the top ten. This sample is part of a study of shared clonotypes between healthy human individuals. This CDR3 has 14 amino acids. Germline V gives CDR1 KGHSH, CDR2 LQKENI. The V gene lost 0 bases and the J gene lost 5 bases, with 11 bases spanning the gap. Study observations and caveats: Large depth notwithstanding, sorted-subset sequencing proved incomplete by rarefaction.

Specimen: naive CD4+ T cells sorted from blood. Subset given: CD45RA+ positively selected. The rearrangement uses TRBV18 and TRBJ2-7; D remains unclear. This sequence originates from a man between 18 and 29 years old in good health. CDR3 DNA: TGTGCCAGCTCACCACCGGTGGGTAGGGACGAGCAGTACTTC. It encodes CASSPPVGRDEQYF.